The subject of this entry is one T cell receptor (beta chain). What antigen it recognizes has not been identified. Per-base qualities were not stored, and no clone one base away is much larger. The sample originates from a study of cytotoxic CD8 clonotypes in ibrutinib-treated CLL (dated by TCRdb to the early 2020s). Context from the whole study: The cohort had eleven to twelve relapsed/refractory and 15 treatment-naive patients; 17 were IGHV unmutated. Partial responses were observed in some 24 patients and complete responses in 2; after a median follow-up of roughly 62 months, remission was maintained in roughly 14 patients and progression was observed in approximately twelve. The response samples were drawn at a median of around eleven months into treatment, with a range of about 6 to 40 months. Samples averaged approximately 260,000 productive templates and approximately 100,000 productive rearrangements. Of the approximately 86 participants in the trial, about two dozen had longitudinal samples available. Cryopreserved peripheral blood mononuclear cells were obtained before treatment, at response, and at either sustained remission or disease progression. Patients were still on ibrutinib when every remission and progressive disease sample was collected.

Each clonotype received, on average, about 10x coverage in deep resolution sequencing performed on a MiSeq, where the target depth lay between 1 in 1 million and 1 in 200,000 T cells. TCR beta libraries were generated with the immunoSEQ hsTCRB Kit. The original methods were these. ImmunoSEQ Data Assistant and ImmunoSEQ Analyzer were used for data analysis, and V, D and J genes were assigned according to IMGT definitions. Clonality, which ranges from 0 to 1, was calculated as one minus the normalized Shannon entropy of productive rearrangement frequencies. Only overrepresented clonotypes making up at least 0.05% of each patient's repertoire were included in the public clonotype analysis. Some 12 age-matched healthy donor repertoires from immuneACCESS served as clonality controls. Not all clones reach the TCRdb copy of this immuneACCESS table, which keeps in-frame sequences only. Checked studies attribute under half of the gap to unresolved V genes and leave the rest unexplained. V and J calls plus clone size are reproduced from that table; the DNA served to infer D and trimming. The sample table holds some 140,000 clones, of which around 93% were seen once. The ten largest clones represent 9.5% to 14% of the sample.

What the study reported, not specific to this receptor: Public clonotypes were found to be uncommon and were observed to contract or remain stable during treatment; the increase in clonality was shown to reflect expansion of private clonotypes at ibrutinib response. Sampling times were not matched between sustained-remission and progressing patients, and lymph node repertoires were not studied. Baseline clonality was found to be higher than that of age-matched healthy donors and was strongly correlated with circulating CD8+ T-cell counts. Clonality rose at ibrutinib response, remained stable during sustained remission, and dropped back toward baseline at progression.

The sample's time point label is to be understood as: more than 10 months on ibrutinib. For TCR beta library preparation, about 2 micrograms of genomic DNA were extracted from the cryopreserved PBMCs. High-throughput TCR beta sequencing was performed on longitudinal blood samples from CLL patients receiving ibrutinib monotherapy. The patients were enrolled in a single-center, open-label phase 2 trial of ibrutinib monotherapy. The CDR3, from cysteine to phenylalanine, totals 13 residues. The entry retains the CDR3 DNA only, 39 bases that are in frame from base 1. Relative to germline, V is 4 bases shorter and J is 3 bases shorter, with 10 bases between their ends. Taken from the germline V gene, the CDR1 and CDR2 loops are MDHEN and SYDVKM.

Sequencing used PBMCs, obtained after 12 months of ibrutinib treatment. This TCR derives from a human donor with chronic lymphocytic leukemia. The rearranged chain carries TRBV28 and TRBJ2-7, and perhaps TRBD1 as D gene, on 5 matching bases. The nucleotide sequence reads TGTGCCAGCAGTTCAGGACAAGACTACGAGCAGTACTTC. Translated, this gives CASSSGQDYEQYF. The variable domain in full, with residues beyond the CDR3 obtained from the reference TRBV28 and TRBJ2-7 genes, is DVKVTQSSRYLVKRTGEKVFLECVQDMDHENMFWYRQDPGLGLRLIYFSYDVKMKEKGDIPEGYSVSREKKERFSLILESASTNQTSMYLCASSSGQDYEQYFGPGTRLTVT.